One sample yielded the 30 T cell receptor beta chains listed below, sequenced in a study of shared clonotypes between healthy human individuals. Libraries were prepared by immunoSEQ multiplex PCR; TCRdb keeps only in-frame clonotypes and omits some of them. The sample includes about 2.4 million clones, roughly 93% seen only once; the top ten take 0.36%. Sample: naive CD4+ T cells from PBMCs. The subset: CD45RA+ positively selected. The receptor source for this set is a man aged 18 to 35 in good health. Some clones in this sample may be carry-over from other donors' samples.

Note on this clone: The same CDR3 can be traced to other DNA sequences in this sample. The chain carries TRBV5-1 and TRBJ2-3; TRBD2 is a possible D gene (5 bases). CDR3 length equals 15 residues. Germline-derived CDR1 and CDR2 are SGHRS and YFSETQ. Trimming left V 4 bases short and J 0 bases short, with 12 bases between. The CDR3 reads CASSLLGGSTDTQYF. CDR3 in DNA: TGCGCCAGCAGCCTGCTTGGCGGGAGCACAGATACGCAGTATTTT.

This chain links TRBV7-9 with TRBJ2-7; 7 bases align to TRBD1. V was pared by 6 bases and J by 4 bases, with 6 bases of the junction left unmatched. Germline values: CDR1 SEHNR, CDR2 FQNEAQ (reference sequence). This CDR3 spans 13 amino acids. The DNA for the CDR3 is TGTGCCAGCAGAACACAGGGGACGTACGAGCAGTACTTC. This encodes CASRTQGTYEQYF.

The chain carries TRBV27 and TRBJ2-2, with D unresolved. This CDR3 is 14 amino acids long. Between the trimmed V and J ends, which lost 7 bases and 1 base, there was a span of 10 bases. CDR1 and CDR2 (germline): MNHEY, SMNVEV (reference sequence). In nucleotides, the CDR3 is TGTGCCAGCAAGTTGCACCGGAACACCGGGGAGCTGTTTTTT. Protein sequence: CASKLHRNTGELFF.

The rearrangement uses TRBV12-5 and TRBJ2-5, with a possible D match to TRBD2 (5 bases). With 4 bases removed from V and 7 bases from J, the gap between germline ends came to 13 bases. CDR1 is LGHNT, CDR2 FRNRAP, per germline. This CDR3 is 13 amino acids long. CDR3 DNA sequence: TGTGCTAGTGGTTCCTCTGGGAGAGGGACCCAGTACTTC. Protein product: CASGSSGRGTQYF.

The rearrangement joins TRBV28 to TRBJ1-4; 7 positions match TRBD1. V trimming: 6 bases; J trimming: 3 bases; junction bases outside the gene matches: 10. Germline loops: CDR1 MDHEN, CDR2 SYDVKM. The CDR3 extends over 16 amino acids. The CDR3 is CASRPLTGVSNEKLFF. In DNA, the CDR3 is TGTGCCAGCAGGCCTCTCACAGGGGTCTCTAATGAAAAACTGTTTTTT.

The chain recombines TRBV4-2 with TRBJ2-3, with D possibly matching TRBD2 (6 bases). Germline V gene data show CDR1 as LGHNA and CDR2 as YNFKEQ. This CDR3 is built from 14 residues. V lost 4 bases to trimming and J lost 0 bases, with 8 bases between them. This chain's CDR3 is CASSPRESTDTQYF. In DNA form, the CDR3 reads TGTGCCAGCAGCCCCCGGGAGAGCACAGATACGCAGTATTTT.

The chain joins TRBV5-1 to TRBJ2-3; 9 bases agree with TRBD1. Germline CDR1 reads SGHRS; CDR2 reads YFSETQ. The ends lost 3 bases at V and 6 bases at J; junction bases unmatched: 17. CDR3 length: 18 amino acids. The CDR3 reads CASSSSISPGQGRDTQYF. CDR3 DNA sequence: TGCGCCAGCAGCTCGTCTATATCACCGGGACAGGGCCGGGATACGCAGTATTTT.

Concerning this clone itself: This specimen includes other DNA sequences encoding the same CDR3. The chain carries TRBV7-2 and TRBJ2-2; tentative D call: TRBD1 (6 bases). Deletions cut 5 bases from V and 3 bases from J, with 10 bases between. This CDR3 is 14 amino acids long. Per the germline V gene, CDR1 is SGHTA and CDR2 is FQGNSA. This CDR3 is CASSLDRYTGELFF. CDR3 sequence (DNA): TGTGCCAGCAGCCTTGACAGGTACACCGGGGAGCTGTTTTTT.

In DNA, the CDR3 is TGTGCCAGCAGTGAGGACAGGGGGGTTCAGCCCCAGCATTTT. Protein sequence: CASSEDRGVQPQHF. The chain employs TRBV2 and TRBJ1-5; 10 bases line up with TRBD1. Germline V gives CDR1 SNHLY, CDR2 FYNNEI. There are 14 residues in the CDR3. V lost 3 bases to trimming and J lost 6 bases; unmatched junction nucleotides: 2.

The CDR3 coding sequence is TGTGCCAGCTCACCATCTTTTCAACAGGGGGCGTCCGAGCAGTACTTC. Its translation: CASSPSFQQGASEQYF. The chain has TRBV18 and TRBJ2-7; 9 bases agree with TRBD1. The CDR3 is made up of 16 amino acids. V shed 2 bases, J shed 6 bases, and the junction held 11 bases outside the gene matches. Germline lookup yields CDR1 KGHSH and CDR2 LQKENI.

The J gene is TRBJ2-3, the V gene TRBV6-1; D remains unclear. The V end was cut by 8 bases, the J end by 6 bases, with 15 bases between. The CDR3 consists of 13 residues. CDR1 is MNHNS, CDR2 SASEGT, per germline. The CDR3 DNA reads TGTGCCAGCCGTGCAGGTCGTCCGGATACGCAGTATTTT. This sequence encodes CASRAGRPDTQYF.

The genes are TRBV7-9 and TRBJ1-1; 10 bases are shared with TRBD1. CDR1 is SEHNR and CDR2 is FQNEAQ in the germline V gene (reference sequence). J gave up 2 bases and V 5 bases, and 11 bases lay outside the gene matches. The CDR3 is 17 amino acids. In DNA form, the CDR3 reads TGTGCCAGCAGCCATACCCCGGGACAGGGGATCAACACTGAAGCTTTCTTT. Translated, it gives CASSHTPGQGINTEAFF. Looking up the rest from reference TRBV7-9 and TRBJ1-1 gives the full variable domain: DTGVSQNPRHKITKRGQNVTFRCDPISEHNRLYWYRQTLGQGPEFLTYFQNEAQLEKSRLLSDRFSAERPKGSFSTLEIQRTEQGDSAMYLCASSHTPGQGINTEAFFGQGTRLTVV.

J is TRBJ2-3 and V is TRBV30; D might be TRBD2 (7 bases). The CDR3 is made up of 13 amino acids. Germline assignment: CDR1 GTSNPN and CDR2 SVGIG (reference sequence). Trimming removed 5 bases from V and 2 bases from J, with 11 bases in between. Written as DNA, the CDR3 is TGTGCCTGGGGCCGGGGGGCCACAGATACGCAGTATTTT. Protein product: CAWGRGATDTQYF. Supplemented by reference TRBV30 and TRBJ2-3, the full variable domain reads SQTIHQWPATLVQPVGSPLSLECTVEGTSNPNLYWYRQAAGRGLQLLFYSVGIGQISSEVPQNLSASRPQDRQFILSSKKLLLSDSGFYLCAWGRGATDTQYFGPGTRLTVL.

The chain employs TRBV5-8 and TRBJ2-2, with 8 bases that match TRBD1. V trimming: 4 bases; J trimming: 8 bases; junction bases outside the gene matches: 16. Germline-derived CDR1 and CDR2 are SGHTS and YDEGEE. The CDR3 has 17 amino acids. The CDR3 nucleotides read TGTGCCAGCAGCGTCACCGGGACAGGAGACCTTGGGGGGGAGCTGTTTTTT. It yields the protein CASSVTGTGDLGGELFF.

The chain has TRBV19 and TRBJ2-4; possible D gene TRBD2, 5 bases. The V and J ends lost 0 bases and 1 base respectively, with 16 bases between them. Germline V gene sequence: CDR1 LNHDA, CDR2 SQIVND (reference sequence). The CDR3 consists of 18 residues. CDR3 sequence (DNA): TGTGCCAGTAGTATAGATGCCAGAGGGCCCGCGGCCAAAAACATTCAGTACTTC. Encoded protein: CASSIDARGPAAKNIQYF.

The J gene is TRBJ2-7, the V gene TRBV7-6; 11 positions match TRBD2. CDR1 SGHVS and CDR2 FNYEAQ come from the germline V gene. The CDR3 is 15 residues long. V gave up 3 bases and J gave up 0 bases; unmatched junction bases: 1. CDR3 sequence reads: CASSFTSGSSYEQYF. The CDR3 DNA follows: TGTGCCAGCAGCTTTACTAGCGGGAGCTCCTACGAGCAGTACTTC.

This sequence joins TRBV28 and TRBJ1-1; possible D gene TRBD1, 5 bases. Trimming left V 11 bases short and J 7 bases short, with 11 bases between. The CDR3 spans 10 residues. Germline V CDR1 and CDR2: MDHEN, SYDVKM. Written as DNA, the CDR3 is TGTGCCCTACCGGGGGTTGAAGCTTTCTTT. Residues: CALPGVEAFF.

The CDR3 is CASSAGLAGGRSEQFF. The DNA for the CDR3 is TGTGCCAGCAGCGCCGGACTAGCGGGAGGGAGGTCTGAGCAGTTCTTC. The rearrangement joins TRBV7-3 to TRBJ2-1; TRBD2 matches 15 bases. V was clipped by 5 bases and J by 9 bases; unmatched bases: 8. Germline V gives CDR1 SGHTA, CDR2 FQGTGA. The CDR3 extends over 16 amino acids.

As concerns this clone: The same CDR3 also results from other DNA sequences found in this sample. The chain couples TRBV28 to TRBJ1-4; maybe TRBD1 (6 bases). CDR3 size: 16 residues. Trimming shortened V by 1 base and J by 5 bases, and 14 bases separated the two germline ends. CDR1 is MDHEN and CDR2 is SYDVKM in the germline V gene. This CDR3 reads CASSLFLQGGNEKLFF. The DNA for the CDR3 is TGTGCCAGCAGTTTATTCTTACAGGGTGGGAATGAAAAACTGTTTTTT.

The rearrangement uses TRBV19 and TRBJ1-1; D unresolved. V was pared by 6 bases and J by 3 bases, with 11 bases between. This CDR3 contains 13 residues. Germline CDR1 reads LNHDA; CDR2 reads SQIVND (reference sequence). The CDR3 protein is CASRAGVYTEAFF. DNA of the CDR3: TGTGCCAGTAGGGCAGGCGTGTACACTGAAGCTTTCTTT.

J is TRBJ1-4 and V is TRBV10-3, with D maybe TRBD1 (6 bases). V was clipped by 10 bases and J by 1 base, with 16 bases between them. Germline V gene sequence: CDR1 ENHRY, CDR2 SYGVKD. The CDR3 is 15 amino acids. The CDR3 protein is CASKQSGETNEKLFF. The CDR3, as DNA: TGTGCCAGCAAGCAGTCAGGGGAAACTAATGAAAAACTGTTTTTT.

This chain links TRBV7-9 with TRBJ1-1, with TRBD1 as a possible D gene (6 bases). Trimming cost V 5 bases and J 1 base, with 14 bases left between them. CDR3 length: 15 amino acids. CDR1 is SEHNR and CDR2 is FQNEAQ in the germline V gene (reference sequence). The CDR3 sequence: CASSQTGPRNTEAFF. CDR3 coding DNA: TGTGCCAGCAGCCAAACAGGGCCTCGGAACACTGAAGCTTTCTTT.

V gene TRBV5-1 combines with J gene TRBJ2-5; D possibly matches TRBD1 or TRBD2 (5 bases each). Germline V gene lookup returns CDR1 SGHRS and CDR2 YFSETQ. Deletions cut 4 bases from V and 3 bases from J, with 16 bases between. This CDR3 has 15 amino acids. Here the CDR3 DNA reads TGCGCCAGCAGCCAGGGACCAGGGAACGAAGAGACCCAGTACTTC. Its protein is CASSQGPGNEETQYF.

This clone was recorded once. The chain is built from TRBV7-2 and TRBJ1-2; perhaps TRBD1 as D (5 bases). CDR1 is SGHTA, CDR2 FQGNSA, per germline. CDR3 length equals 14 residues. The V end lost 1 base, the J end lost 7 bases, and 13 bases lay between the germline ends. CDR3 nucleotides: TGTGCCAGCAGCTTAGGTCGGGGGTCCCTTGGCTACACCTTC. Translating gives CASSLGRGSLGYTF. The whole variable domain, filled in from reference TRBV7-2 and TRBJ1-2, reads GAGVSQSPSNKVTEKGKDVELRCDPISGHTALYWYRQSLGQGLEFLIYFQGNSAPDKSGLPSDRFSAERTGGSVSTLTIQRTQQEDSAVYLCASSLGRGSLGYTFGSGTRLTVV.

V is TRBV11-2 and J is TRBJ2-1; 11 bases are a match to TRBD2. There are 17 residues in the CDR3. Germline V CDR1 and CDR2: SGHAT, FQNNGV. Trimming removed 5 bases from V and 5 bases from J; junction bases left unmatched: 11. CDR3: CASSAGIRLAGNNEQFF. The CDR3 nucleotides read TGTGCCAGCAGCGCAGGGATTCGACTAGCGGGGAACAATGAGCAGTTCTTC.

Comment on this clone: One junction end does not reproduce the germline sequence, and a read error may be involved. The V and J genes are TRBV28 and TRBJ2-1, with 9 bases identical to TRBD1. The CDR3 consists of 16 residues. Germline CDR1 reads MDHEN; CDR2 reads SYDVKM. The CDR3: CASIEGPGQGYDEQFF. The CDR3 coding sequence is TGTGCCAGCATCGAGGGGCCGGGACAGGGCTACGATGAGCAGTTCTTC.

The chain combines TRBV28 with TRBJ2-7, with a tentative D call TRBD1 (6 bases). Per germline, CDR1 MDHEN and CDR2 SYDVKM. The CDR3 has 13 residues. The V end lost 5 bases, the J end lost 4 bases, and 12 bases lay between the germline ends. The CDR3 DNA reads TGTGCCAGCAGTCCCCAGAGGGGGTACGAGCAGTACTTC. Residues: CASSPQRGYEQYF.

CDR3 DNA sequence: TGTGCCAGCAGCTTAGCTAGAGAGCAGTTCTTC. Translating it yields CASSLAREQFF. This chain links TRBV11-2 with TRBJ2-1; D is ambiguous. CDR3 size: 11 residues. V shed 1 base and J shed 10 bases, with 5 bases lying between them. Germline V gene data show CDR1 as SGHAT and CDR2 as FQNNGV.

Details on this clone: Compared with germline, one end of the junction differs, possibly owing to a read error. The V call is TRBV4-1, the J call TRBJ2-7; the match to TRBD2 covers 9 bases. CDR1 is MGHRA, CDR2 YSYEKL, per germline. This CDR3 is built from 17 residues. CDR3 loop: CASSKEEGGRATYEQYF. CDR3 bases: TGCGCCAGCAGCAAAGAGGAAGGCGGGAGGGCAACCTACGAGCAGTACTTC.

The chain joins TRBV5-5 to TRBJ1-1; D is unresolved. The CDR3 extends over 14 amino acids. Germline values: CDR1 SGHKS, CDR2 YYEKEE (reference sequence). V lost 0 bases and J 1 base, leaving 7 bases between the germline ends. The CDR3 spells CASSLAVSNTEAFF. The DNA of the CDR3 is TGTGCCAGCAGCTTGGCTGTGTCGAACACTGAAGCTTTCTTT. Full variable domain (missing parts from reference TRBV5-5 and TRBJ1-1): DAGVTQSPTHLIKTRGQQVTLRCSPISGHKSVSWYQQVLGQGPQFIFQYYEKEERGRGNFPDRFSARQFPNYSSELNVNALLLGDSALYLCASSLAVSNTEAFFGQGTRLTVV.